These 27 T cell receptor beta chains originate from one sample sequenced in a study of T cell changes during pregnancy in multiple sclerosis. Some clones are missing from TCRdb's copy, which holds only in-frame ones; the method was immunoSEQ multiplex PCR. Here the sample spans 100,000 or so clones, about 94% being singletons. Sequenced here: peripheral blood, sampled before pregnancy. The receptors here all came from a female donor with multiple sclerosis, enrolled in a pregnancy study.

This clone has only a few counts. This chain uses TRBV15 with TRBJ1-1; maybe TRBD1 (5 bases). Germline V gene sequence: CDR1 LNHNV, CDR2 YYDKDF (reference sequence). The CDR3 length is 13 residues. Trimming took off 8 bases at V and 1 base at J, with 11 bases between the two ends. The CDR3, as DNA: TGTGCCACCGGCCTTGGACAGAACACTGAAGCTTTCTTT. Encoded protein: CATGLGQNTEAFF. Full variable domain (rest looked up from reference TRBV15 and TRBJ1-1): DAMVIQNPRYQVTQFGKPVTLSCSQTLNHNVMYWYQQKSSQAPKLLFHYYDKDFNNEADTPDNFQSRRPNTSFCFLDIRSPGLGDTAMYLCATGLGQNTEAFFGQGTRLTVV.

V usage is TRBV25-1 and J usage is TRBJ1-2; D ambiguous. The CDR3 loop spans 13 amino acids. V was cut by 4 bases and J by 4 bases, with 10 bases left in between. Per germline, CDR1 MGHDK and CDR2 SYGVNS. CDR3 region: CASSVRVGYGYTF. DNA of the CDR3: TGTGCCAGCAGTGTGCGGGTTGGCTATGGCTACACCTTC.

This chain joins TRBV29-1 and TRBJ1-2, with D perhaps matching TRBD1 (6 bases). The CDR3 has 16 residues. CDR1 is SQVTM, CDR2 ANQGSEA, per germline. Trimming took 3 bases from V and 4 from J, leaving 21 bases between them. The CDR3 region is CSVEEGAGAGGYGYTF. CDR3 DNA: TGCAGCGTTGAGGAGGGCGCGGGGGCCGGAGGCTATGGCTACACCTTC.

This chain joins TRBV10-3 and TRBJ1-1, with D tentatively TRBD1 (6 bases). CDR1 is ENHRY and CDR2 is SYGVKD in the germline V gene. The CDR3 loop spans 13 amino acids. V was pared by 11 bases and J by 5 bases, with 18 bases between. CDR3 loop: CASMDSPGTEAFF. CDR3 nucleotides: TGTGCCTCAATGGACAGCCCAGGAACTGAAGCTTTCTTT.

CDR3 amino acids: CASSYREGYTF. CDR3 nucleotide sequence: TGTGCCAGTAGTTACAGGGAGGGCTACACCTTC. V is TRBV19 and J is TRBJ1-2; TRBD1 is a possible D gene (6 bases). CDR3 size: 11 residues. Trimming pared 5 bases from V and 8 bases from J, leaving 9 bases between. Germline V CDR1 and CDR2: LNHDA, SQIVND (reference sequence). Based on the CDR3 plus reference TRBV19 and TRBJ1-2, the full variable domain is DGGITQSPKYLFRKEGQNVTLSCEQNLNHDAMYWYRQDPGQGLRLIYYSQIVNDFQKGDIAEGYSVSREKKESFPLTVTSAQKNPTAFYLCASSYREGYTFGSGTRLTVV.

This chain uses TRBV7-2 with TRBJ2-6; 7 bases fit TRBD1. Trimming at V came to 5 bases and at J to 3 bases, leaving 4 bases not matched to a gene. This CDR3 spans 15 amino acids. The germline V gene has CDR1 SGHTA and CDR2 FQGNSA. CDR3 protein: CASSGTVGGANVLTF. CDR3 DNA sequence: TGTGCCAGCAGCGGGACAGTGGGTGGGGCCAACGTCCTGACTTTC.

This chain uses TRBV2 with TRBJ1-1; tentatively, D is TRBD1 (5 bases). CDR1 and CDR2 from the germline V gene are SNHLY and FYNNEI. The CDR3 loop spans 14 amino acids. V gave up 4 bases and J gave up 0 bases, with 9 bases separating them. The CDR3 spells CASSVPGLNTEAFF. For the CDR3, the DNA is TGTGCCAGCAGTGTCCCAGGGTTGAACACTGAAGCTTTCTTT.

This clone came up once. V usage is TRBV27 and J usage is TRBJ2-7; 9 bases are a match to TRBD1. V lost 4 bases and J lost 0; bases outside the gene matches: 4. CDR1 is MNHEY and CDR2 is SMNVEV in the germline V gene (reference sequence). CDR3 length: 15 residues. CDR3 DNA: TGTGCCAGCAGTTCCGGACAGGGGAGCTCCTACGAGCAGTACTTC. This gives the protein CASSSGQGSSYEQYF.

This chain connects TRBV4-2 to TRBJ1-1, with TRBD1 identical over 7 bases. J lost 2 bases, V lost 3 bases, and 18 bases had no gene match. CDR1 and CDR2 (germline): LGHNA, YNFKEQ. This CDR3 contains 19 residues. CDR3 in amino acids: CASSHYPRMDRGGNTEAFF. For the CDR3, the DNA is TGTGCCAGCAGCCACTATCCTAGGATGGACAGAGGGGGCAACACTGAAGCTTTCTTT.

The rearrangement links TRBV27 to TRBJ1-5, with D hard to call. The CDR3 has 13 amino acids. Germline loops: CDR1 MNHEY, CDR2 SMNVEV (reference sequence). Trimming stripped 6 bases from V and 5 bases from J, with 11 bases between. The CDR3 sequence is CASRSGIHQPQHF. CDR3 nucleotide sequence: TGTGCCAGCAGATCCGGGATCCATCAGCCCCAGCATTTT.

The chain recombines TRBV5-1 with TRBJ2-1; possible D gene TRBD2, 6 bases. Germline CDR1 is SGHRS and CDR2 is YFSETQ. The CDR3 covers 12 residues. The ends were cut back, 2 bases at V and 8 bases at J, with 8 bases in the middle. DNA of the CDR3: TGCGCCAGCAGCTTAGCGGGTTATGAGCAGTTCTTC. This sequence encodes CASSLAGYEQFF.

The chain combines TRBV6-1 with TRBJ1-3, with 7 bases identical to TRBD1. V lost 2 bases to trimming and J lost 3 bases; unmatched junction nucleotides: 7. Germline CDR1 reads MNHNS; CDR2 reads SASEGT. The CDR3 is 16 residues long. CDR3 loop: CASSEKGGIGGNTIYF. The DNA of the CDR3 is TGTGCCAGCAGTGAAAAAGGGGGCATAGGTGGAAACACCATATATTTT.

The chain is built from TRBV11-2 and TRBJ1-1; D unresolved. CDR1 SGHAT and CDR2 FQNNGV come from the germline V gene. V dropped 5 bases and J dropped 2 bases, with 15 bases sitting between them. The CDR3 totals 15 residues. CDR3 amino acids: CASSLVGGKNTEAFF. The CDR3 DNA reads TGTGCCAGCAGCCTTGTGGGAGGTAAAAACACTGAAGCTTTCTTT.

V is TRBV19 and J is TRBJ2-1; no clear D. The CDR3 sequence is 13 residues long. V lost 2 bases and J lost 6, with 8 bases in between. CDR1 and CDR2 (germline): LNHDA, SQIVND (reference sequence). CDR3 nucleotides: TGTGCCAGTAGTATAACTACCGCCAATGAGCAGTTCTTC. Its protein product is CASSITTANEQFF.

This CDR3 is CASSLSRRFGDTQYF. DNA of the CDR3: TGTGCCAGCAGCCTCTCACGGAGGTTCGGAGATACGCAGTATTTT. This chain connects TRBV5-6 to TRBJ2-3; TRBD2 might be the D (5 bases). Germline loops: CDR1 SGHDT, CDR2 YYEEEE. Trimming took 4 bases from V and 5 from J, leaving 17 bases between them. CDR3 length: 15 residues.

In this sample, this clone turned up once. This chain joins TRBV19 and TRBJ2-5, with D possibly TRBD2 on 6 matching bases. The germline V gene encodes CDR1 LNHDA and CDR2 SQIVND (reference sequence). This CDR3 has 13 amino acids. Trimming left V 10 bases short and J 5 bases short, with 17 bases between. The CDR3 sequence is CATQGLIHETQYF. The CDR3 nucleotides are TGTGCCACCCAAGGACTAATACACGAGACCCAGTACTTC.

A note on this clone: Because the CDR3's place on the DNA is in doubt, the DNA is left out and the CDR3 is given as listed by TCRdb. This chain joins TRBV6-6 and TRBJ2-5; the table's D call of TRBD1 was not tested on the DNA. The CDR3 region is 16 residues in length, termini included. CDR1 is MNHNY and CDR2 is SVGAGI in the germline V gene (reference sequence). The CDR3 loop is CASSSSGQGAQETQYF.

The genes are TRBV5-4 and TRBJ2-7; D gene unclear. Trimming shortened V by 1 base and J by 6 bases, and 5 bases separated the two germline ends. Germline V lookup: CDR1 SGHNT, CDR2 YYREEE (reference sequence). The CDR3 is 11 residues long. The CDR3 loop is CASSLTGEQYF. CDR3 DNA sequence: TGTGCCAGCAGCTTGACGGGCGAGCAGTACTTC.

V usage is TRBV7-9 and J usage is TRBJ2-1; 11 bases are shared with TRBD2. Trimming removed 4 bases from V and 8 bases from J; junction bases left unmatched: 7. CDR3 size: 15 residues. Germline V gene sequence: CDR1 SEHNR, CDR2 FQNEAQ (reference sequence). The CDR3 DNA is TGTGCCAGCAGCTCGACTAGCGGGACTAAATATGAGCAGTTCTTC. Amino acid sequence: CASSSTSGTKYEQFF.

This clone was detected only once. The CDR3 DNA is TGTGCCAGCAGTTTATCTTGGGGAGTGAGCCGCTATGGCTACACCTTC. Its protein is CASSLSWGVSRYGYTF. J is TRBJ1-2 and V is TRBV27; D is undetermined. The CDR3 contains 16 residues. Germline lookup yields CDR1 MNHEY and CDR2 SMNVEV (reference sequence). The V end lost 0 bases, the J end lost 4 bases, and 15 bases lay between the germline ends.

The chain combines TRBV5-1 with TRBJ2-2; D gene uncertain. Germline V gene sequence: CDR1 SGHRS, CDR2 YFSETQ. With 6 bases removed from V and 3 bases from J, the gap between germline ends came to 15 bases. This CDR3 has 15 residues. CDR3 residues: CASKFRMMDTGELFF. CDR3 sequence (DNA): TGCGCCAGCAAGTTCAGGATGATGGACACCGGGGAGCTGTTTTTT.

The rearrangement links TRBV6-6 to TRBJ1-4; D gene uncertain. CDR1 and CDR2 (germline): MNHNY, SVGAGI (reference sequence). Trimming pared 6 bases from V and 0 bases from J, leaving 8 bases between. The CDR3 extends over 14 amino acids. This CDR3 is CASRRITTNEKLFF. DNA of the CDR3: TGTGCCAGCAGGCGCATTACAACTAATGAAAAACTGTTTTTT.

This chain uses TRBV27 with TRBJ1-2; 11 positions match TRBD1. This CDR3 spans 18 amino acids. Trimming took 5 bases from V and 8 from J; bases not matched to a gene: 19. Per germline, CDR1 MNHEY and CDR2 SMNVEV (reference sequence). The CDR3 DNA reads as TGTGCCAGCAGTCTCACCCATTACCCGGGACAGGGGGTCTTCGGCTACACCTTC. This translates into CASSLTHYPGQGVFGYTF.

The J gene is TRBJ2-5, the V gene TRBV4-2; D gene uncertain. V was cut by 0 bases and J by 5 bases, with 10 bases left in between. The CDR3 is 14 amino acids. From germline, CDR1 is LGHNA and CDR2 YNFKEQ. The CDR3 is CASSQDPSGETQYF. The CDR3 nucleotides read TGTGCCAGCAGCCAAGACCCGTCCGGGGAGACCCAGTACTTC.

This chain links TRBV19 with TRBJ2-1, with 7 nucleotides matching TRBD2. Germline-derived CDR1 and CDR2 are LNHDA and SQIVND (reference sequence). V was clipped by 3 bases and J by 4 bases; unmatched bases: 6. CDR3 length: 15 residues. CDR3 protein: CASSMGGSMYNEQFF. The CDR3 region has the DNA TGTGCCAGTAGTATGGGGGGGAGCATGTACAATGAGCAGTTCTTC.

This sequence joins TRBV5-4 and TRBJ2-1, with TRBD2 as a possible D gene (6 bases). The CDR3 extends over 14 amino acids. V lost 3 bases and J lost 7, with 14 bases in between. The germline CDR1 and CDR2 sequences are SGHNT and YYREEE (reference sequence). CDR3 in DNA: TGTGCCAGCAGCTGGCATGGTGGGAGGAATGAGCAGTTCTTC. Amino acid sequence: CASSWHGGRNEQFF.

This chain joins TRBV4-1 and TRBJ2-7; D might be TRBD1 (7 bases). The CDR3 has 15 amino acids. The V gene lost 1 base and the J gene lost 4 bases, with 14 bases spanning the gap. Germline V gene data show CDR1 as MGHRA and CDR2 as YSYEKL. The CDR3 region has the DNA TGCGCCAGCAGCCAAGGTGGCGGGACAGCTTACGAGCAGTACTTC. It is translated as CASSQGGGTAYEQYF.